This T cell receptor beta chain was recorded in a study of blood T cell repertoires in COVID-19. Germline values: CDR1 MNHEY, CDR2 SVGAGI. CDR3 size: 14 residues. With 6 bases clipped from V and 3 bases from J, the junction kept 2 bases outside the gene matches. Method: immunoSEQ multiplex PCR; TCRdb's copy keeps in-frame clones and lacks some. The data show about 130,000 clones, with about 77% seen just once and around 18% held by the top ten. This clone showed up just a few times. Material for sequencing was peripheral blood. The chain joins TRBV6-5 to TRBJ2-6; 7 positions match TRBD1. This TCR derives from a man older than 75 with acute or convalescent COVID-19. The CDR3 sequence: CASRRGLGANVLTF. As DNA, the CDR3 is TGTGCCAGCAGAAGGGGGCTTGGGGCCAACGTCCTGACTTTC.